This TCR beta chain was identified in a study of CD8+CD57+ T cells in acquired aplastic anemia. About the research overall: Mean DNA quantity obtained from sorted CD4+ and CD8+ cells was around 3.2 ug. Roughly 11 million reads, on average, were obtained for CD4+ cells from healthy donors. Whole-study results and caveats: Patients and controls shared nearly 30 CD8+ CDR3 sequences, which appeared highly expressed in patients and within their immunodominant clones.

Profiling that covered TCR beta VDJ and CDR3 relied on genomic DNA as its template. A single record per CDR3 protein comes from TCRdb applying MiXCR to the reads. The sample contains 130,000 or so distinct CDR3 sequences, around two fifths of which appear only once. Many counts were recorded for this clonotype. The target antigen is unknown. Sample: sorted CD4+, CD8+, or CD8+CD57+ T cells (not recorded which) from PBMCs. The receptor comes from a human donor in good health, serving as a control.

CDR3 residues: CASTMIGGDNEQFF. The CDR3 nucleotides read TGTGCCAGTACCATGATCGGCGGGGACAATGAGCAGTTCTTC. V is TRBV19 and J is TRBJ2-1, with a possible D match to TRBD2 (6 bases). The V gene lost 7 bases and the J gene lost 5 bases, with 15 bases spanning the gap. Germline V gene data show CDR1 as LNHDA and CDR2 as SQIVND (reference sequence). CDR3 length equals 14 residues.